The T cell receptor (beta chain) described here comes from a study of Graves' ophthalmopathy and Graves' hyperthyroidism. As the template, RNA transcripts were used to amplify TCR beta CDR3 regions. Investigators did first-round RT-PCR with HTBI primers, then second-round multiplex PCR. TCRdb fed the multiplex PCR reads into MiXCR, producing one record per CDR3 protein. The sample includes around 1.1 million distinct CDR3 sequences, about 40% of them seen just once. There are many counts of this clonotype. The length of the CDR3 is 18 residues. The trim removed 0 bases at V and 2 bases at J, leaving 11 bases unmatched. Per germline, CDR1 SGDLS and CDR2 YYNGEE.

Input material: peripheral blood or thyroid tissue (not recorded which). This clonotype was sampled from an adult man with Graves' hyperthyroidism. The chain combines TRBV9 with TRBJ2-5, with 9 bases fitting TRBD2. CDR3 sequence: CASSVVGSGGDVQETQYF. CDR3 DNA: TGTGCCAGCAGCGTAGTTGGTAGCGGGGGCGATGTGCAAGAGACCCAGTACTTC. The entire variable domain, with the rest obtained from reference TRBV9 and TRBJ2-5, is as follows: DSGVTQTPKHLITATGQRVTLRCSPRSGDLSVYWYQQSLDQGLQFLIQYYNGEERAKGNILERFSAQQFPDLHSELNLSSLELGDSALYFCASSVVGSGGDVQETQYFGPGTRLLVL.